This TCR beta chain was found in a study of T-cell memory formation after mild COVID-19. Study information: Largely, TCR clusters stayed within a single donor.

General study points: Day 15 to 85 contracting clones showed balanced CD4/CD8; later expanders leaned CD4+.

This clonotype was detected many times. Its cognate antigen is unknown. TCR alpha and TCR beta cDNA libraries with sample barcodes and UMIs came from 5'RACE using constant-segment primers. TCRdb passed the 5' RACE reads through MiXCR, listing each CDR3 protein once. Of under 300,000 distinct CDR3 sequences in the sample, roughly 8.2% are singletons; the top ten hold 22%. Looked up from germline, CDR1 is SGHRS and CDR2 is YFSETQ. The V gene lost 5 bases and the J gene lost 0 bases, with 9 bases spanning the gap. This CDR3 spans 14 amino acids. The TCR sequence derives from a young man who had mild COVID-19 (a few samples of this study predate the infection). Cell type and time point are not known. Source material: PBMCs or a T cell subset sorted from them (not recorded which). The genes are TRBV5-1 and TRBJ2-1; perhaps TRBD2 as D (6 bases). Here the CDR3 reads CASSGGSSYNEQFF. In DNA form, the CDR3 reads TGCGCCAGCAGTGGAGGGAGCTCCTACAATGAGCAGTTCTTC.